The 25 T cell receptor beta chains below come from one sample, sequenced in a study of cytomegalovirus exposure and HLA in healthy donors. In the PCR, 60 Vbeta and 13 Jbeta primers were used. Only in-frame clones appear in the TCRdb table, and some are missing; sequencing was by immunoSEQ multiplex PCR. The repertoire holds approximately 97,000 clones, with 79% as singletons. Sequencing was done on a sample of PBMCs. These receptors were collected from a male donor in good health and CMV-seropositive.

CDR3 DNA sequence: TGTGCCAGCAGATCCGACAGGGGCTATAATTCACCCCTCCACTTT. Protein sequence: CASRSDRGYNSPLHF. The gene calls are TRBV7-6 and TRBJ1-6; 8 bases agree with TRBD1. The germline gives CDR1 SGHVS, CDR2 FNYEAQ. V lost 6 bases to trimming and J lost 3 bases; unmatched junction nucleotides: 4. The CDR3 has 15 amino acids.

This clone was counted only a few times. This rearrangement joins TRBV6-4 to TRBJ1-5; D is undetermined. Trimming shortened V by 0 bases and J by 4 bases, and 10 bases separated the two germline ends. Germline loops: CDR1 MRHNA, CDR2 SNTAGT. CDR3 length: 15 residues. The chain's CDR3 is CASSDSRGINQPQHF. DNA for the CDR3: TGTGCCAGCAGTGACTCAAGAGGGATAAATCAGCCCCAGCATTTT.

The chain recombines TRBV6-1 with TRBJ1-6; D gene unclear. Trimming took 1 base from V and 7 from J, leaving 14 bases between them. The CDR3 runs to 16 residues. Per the germline V gene, CDR1 is MNHNS and CDR2 is SASEGT. DNA of the CDR3: TGTGCCAGCAGTGAAGTTCCTCGGGGTCGAAATTCACCCCTCCACTTT. Translation: CASSEVPRGRNSPLHF.

This chain uses TRBV13 with TRBJ2-5; D is perhaps TRBD2 (5 bases). The J call could be wrong; TRBJ2-7 is a better fit for the DNA end. Germline loops: CDR1 PRHDT, CDR2 FYEKMQ (reference sequence). The CDR3 spans 17 residues. CDR3 residues: CASSFRGASGFSYEQYF. The CDR3 DNA follows: TGTGCCAGCAGCTTCCGAGGAGCCAGCGGTTTTTCCTACGAGCAGTACTTC.

This clone was counted once. The chain recombines TRBV7-9 with TRBJ2-6; D is ambiguous. V lost 5 bases, J lost 0 bases, and 11 bases lay in between. Per the germline V gene, CDR1 is SEHNR and CDR2 is FQNEAQ (reference sequence). This CDR3 is 16 amino acids long. The chain's CDR3 is CASSLSYHSGANVLTF. CDR3 bases: TGTGCCAGCAGCCTTTCCTACCACTCTGGGGCCAACGTCCTGACTTTC.

This sequence joins TRBV4-1 and TRBJ1-1; D unresolved. The CDR3 is 12 amino acids. Germline loops: CDR1 MGHRA, CDR2 YSYEKL. V shed 4 bases and J shed 2 bases, with 5 bases lying between them. The CDR3 DNA follows: TGCGCCAGCAGCCTTAGTAACACTGAAGCTTTCTTT. Amino acid sequence: CASSLSNTEAFF.

V is TRBV6-5 and J is TRBJ1-5; 10 bases align to TRBD1. Germline CDR1 is MNHEY and CDR2 is SVGAGI. The CDR3 length is 15 residues. V lost 5 bases, J lost 3 bases, and 4 bases stayed unmatched. CDR3 region: CASSKGTGVNQPQHF. The CDR3 DNA is TGTGCCAGCAGTAAAGGGACAGGGGTCAATCAGCCCCAGCATTTT.

The V gene is TRBV7-6, the J gene TRBJ1-1; 7 bases match TRBD1. There are 19 residues in the CDR3. From germline, CDR1 is SGHVS and CDR2 FNYEAQ. The V segment lost 3 bases and the J segment 0 bases; nucleotides outside the gene matches: 16. In nucleotides, the CDR3 is TGTGCCAGCAGCTTTACGCTCCGGGACAGCCAACTTATGAACACTGAAGCTTTCTTT. Translated, it gives CASSFTLRDSQLMNTEAFF. The full variable domain, completed using reference TRBV7-6 and TRBJ1-1, is GAGVSQSPRYKVTKRGQDVALRCDPISGHVSLYWYRQALGQGPEFLTYFNYEAQQDKSGLPNDRFSAERPEGSISTLTIQRTEQRDSAMYRCASSFTLRDSQLMNTEAFFGQGTRLTVV.

The chain links TRBV30 to TRBJ2-2; D remains ambiguous. Trimming took off 1 base at V and 3 bases at J, with 6 bases between the two ends. Germline loops: CDR1 GTSNPN, CDR2 SVGIG (reference sequence). This CDR3 comprises 13 residues. The CDR3 region is CAWSAFDTGELFF. CDR3 nucleotide sequence: TGTGCCTGGAGTGCGTTTGACACCGGGGAGCTGTTTTTT.

Here the CDR3 reads CASSQDQGSLYEQYF. DNA for the CDR3: TGCGCCAGCAGCCAAGATCAGGGGTCCCTATACGAGCAGTACTTC. The gene calls are TRBV4-1 and TRBJ2-7, with a weak D call TRBD1 (6 bases). CDR3 length: 15 amino acids. Germline V gives CDR1 MGHRA, CDR2 YSYEKL. The V end was cut by 0 bases, the J end by 4 bases, with 13 bases between.

The gene calls are TRBV29-1 and TRBJ2-7, with 8 bases lining up with TRBD1. Germline V gene lookup returns CDR1 SQVTM and CDR2 ANQGSEA. With V trimmed by 5 bases and J by 2 bases, 2 bases remained unmatched. There are 12 residues in the CDR3. CDR3 bases: TGCAGCGTTCGGGACAGGACCTACGAGCAGTACTTC. Translated: CSVRDRTYEQYF.

The chain links TRBV6-5 to TRBJ2-5; 7 bases are a match to TRBD2. The V and J ends lost 6 bases and 9 bases, in that order; junction bases with no gene match: 16. Germline CDR1 reads MNHEY; CDR2 reads SVGAGI. The CDR3 runs to 15 residues. The CDR3 bases are TGTGCCAGCAGAAGACTAGCAGAGCCGACCACGGCCCAGTACTTC. Protein: CASRRLAEPTTAQYF.

The genes are TRBV18 and TRBJ2-1; 10 nucleotides agree with TRBD1. Trimming cost V 3 bases and J 4 bases; bases outside gene matches: 3. CDR1 and CDR2 from the germline V gene are KGHSH and LQKENI. The CDR3 loop spans 15 amino acids. CDR3 protein: CASSPGTGDYNEQFF. The CDR3 DNA follows: TGTGCCAGCTCACCCGGGACAGGGGATTACAATGAGCAGTTCTTC.

There are a few counts of this clone. This rearrangement joins TRBV10-1 to TRBJ2-3, with 7 bases fitting TRBD1. CDR3 length: 14 residues. Per the germline V gene, CDR1 is WNHNN and CDR2 is SYGVQD (reference sequence). J gave up 6 bases and V 6 bases, and 9 bases lay outside the gene matches. In DNA form, the CDR3 reads TGCGCCAGCAGCAACAGGGGATTCGGGGATACGCAGTATTTT. As protein: CASSNRGFGDTQYF.

The gene calls are TRBV13 and TRBJ2-3, with 15 bases identical to TRBD2. The trim removed 5 bases at V and 1 base at J, leaving 7 bases unmatched. CDR1 is PRHDT and CDR2 is FYEKMQ in the germline V gene (reference sequence). The CDR3 consists of 18 residues. As DNA, the CDR3 is TGTGCCAGCAGCCCGGGACTAGCGGGGGGCCCAGGCACAGATACGCAGTATTTT. Translation gives CASSPGLAGGPGTDTQYF.

This rearrangement joins TRBV15 to TRBJ1-4, with 7 positions matching TRBD1. The CDR3 is made up of 15 amino acids. The V gene's germline CDR1 is LNHNV and CDR2 YYDKDF (reference sequence). V lost 0 bases and J lost 8; bases outside the gene matches: 6. The CDR3 region is CATSRERQGGEKLFF. The CDR3 DNA is TGTGCCACCAGCAGAGAAAGACAGGGCGGGGAAAAACTGTTTTTT.

This chain links TRBV5-6 with TRBJ2-7; tentative D call: TRBD2 (6 bases). With 2 bases removed from V and 3 bases from J, the gap between germline ends came to 15 bases. Looked up from germline, CDR1 is SGHDT and CDR2 is YYEEEE. The CDR3 has 15 residues. The CDR3 region has the DNA TGTGCCAGCAGCTTACCCCTCGTGGGGGGCTACGAGCAGTACTTC. Protein: CASSLPLVGGYEQYF.

In the case of this clone: At one end, the junction sequence differs from germline, possibly due to a read error. The chain has TRBV7-7 and TRBJ2-1; TRBD2 aligns across 8 bases. This CDR3 is 15 amino acids long. Germline CDR1 and CDR2: SSHAT and FNYEAQ (reference sequence). In DNA, the CDR3 is TGTGCTAGCAGCTTAGCGGGGACTAGGAAGGAGGAGCAGTTCTTC. As protein: CASSLAGTRKEEQFF.

The chain has TRBV27 and TRBJ1-3, with 7 bases identical to TRBD1. This CDR3 has 14 residues. CDR1 and CDR2 (germline): MNHEY, SMNVEV (reference sequence). J was trimmed by 3 bases and V by 8 bases; bases with no gene match: 7. This CDR3 is CASGKGASGNTIYF. CDR3 nucleotides: TGTGCCAGCGGTAAGGGGGCAAGTGGAAACACCATATATTTT.

This chain connects TRBV10-1 to TRBJ2-7; 8 positions match TRBD1. V lost 6 bases to trimming and J lost 3 bases; unmatched junction nucleotides: 7. Looked up from germline, CDR1 is WNHNN and CDR2 is SYGVQD (reference sequence). The CDR3 consists of 14 residues. In nucleotides, the CDR3 is TGCGCCAGCAGCGCCGGGACAGGAGGCTACGAGCAGTACTTC. Protein product: CASSAGTGGYEQYF.

This sequence joins TRBV5-8 and TRBJ2-5, with 7 positions matching TRBD1. V lost 1 base, J lost 4 bases, and 10 bases stayed unmatched. The CDR3 is 16 amino acids. Germline V gene sequence: CDR1 SGHTS, CDR2 YDEGEE. The CDR3 sequence is CASSLLTGVLGETQYF. The CDR3 DNA reads as TGTGCCAGCAGCTTGTTAACAGGGGTTTTAGGAGAGACCCAGTACTTC.

The V and J genes are TRBV9 and TRBJ1-2; TRBD1 agrees at 9 bases. Trimming removed 1 base from V and 8 bases from J; junction bases left unmatched: 3. This CDR3 contains 13 residues. From germline, CDR1 is SGDLS and CDR2 YYNGEE. Written as DNA, the CDR3 is TGTGCCAGCAGCGTACCCGGACAGGGGGGCTACACCTTC. Residues: CASSVPGQGGYTF.

The V call is TRBV30, the J call TRBJ1-2; 7 nucleotides align to TRBD1. The CDR3 sequence is 19 residues long. Per the germline V gene, CDR1 is GTSNPN and CDR2 is SVGIG (reference sequence). Trimming removed 3 bases from V and 2 bases from J; junction bases left unmatched: 21. CDR3 residues: CAWRLTPGTVGRGNYGYTF. The CDR3 DNA reads TGTGCCTGGAGGTTGACCCCCGGGACAGTGGGAAGAGGGAACTATGGCTACACCTTC.

In its sample, this clone was seen a few times. The chain couples TRBV6-5 to TRBJ1-1, with D perhaps TRBD1 (6 bases). There are 13 residues in the CDR3. Trimming stripped 7 bases from V and 0 bases from J, with 9 bases between. Germline V gives CDR1 MNHEY, CDR2 SVGAGI. DNA of the CDR3: TGTGCCAGCAAGCAGGGGATGAACACTGAAGCTTTCTTT. Translated, it gives CASKQGMNTEAFF.

A few counts support this clone. This sequence joins TRBV19 and TRBJ1-4, with no clear D. V was trimmed by 3 bases and J by 8 bases, leaving 10 bases between them. Germline-derived CDR1 and CDR2 are LNHDA and SQIVND (reference sequence). This CDR3 contains 13 residues. CDR3 nucleotide sequence: TGTGCCAGTAGTATCCGGAGCGTCGAAAAACTGTTTTTT. Translation gives CASSIRSVEKLFF.